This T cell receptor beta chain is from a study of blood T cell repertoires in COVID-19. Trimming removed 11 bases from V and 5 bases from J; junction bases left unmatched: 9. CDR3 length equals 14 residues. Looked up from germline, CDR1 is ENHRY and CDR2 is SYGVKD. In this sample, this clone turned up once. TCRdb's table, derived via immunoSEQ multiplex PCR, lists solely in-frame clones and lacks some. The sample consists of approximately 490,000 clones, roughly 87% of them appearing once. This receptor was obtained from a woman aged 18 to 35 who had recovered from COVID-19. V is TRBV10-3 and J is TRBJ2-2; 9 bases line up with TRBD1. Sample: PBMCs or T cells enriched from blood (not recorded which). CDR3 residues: CASLGDRGTGELFF. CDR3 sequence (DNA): TGTGCCTCTCTAGGAGACAGGGGGACCGGGGAGCTGTTTTTT.